These T cell receptor beta chains were read from a single sample in a study of cytomegalovirus exposure and HLA in healthy donors. The assay was immunoSEQ multiplex PCR, and TCRdb's table has in-frame clones only and misses some. The data hold 180,000 or so clones, with about four fifths observed a single time. The sequenced material came from PBMCs. Receptors originate from a female donor in good health and CMV-seronegative. The CDR3 runs from the conserved cysteine through the conserved F or W. Each record gives: V gene, clone size, J gene, D gene, CDR3 protein, CDR3 DNA. A D gene is named only where the DNA matches it firmly. Clone sizes are given selectively: once, few, many, or a class where the clone is expanded.

>TRBV25-1|-|TRBJ1-2|-
CASSEGIGDVYGYTF
TGTGCCAGCAGTGAAGGTATAGGGGATGTCTATGGCTACACCTTC
>TRBV4-1|-|TRBJ1-4|-
CASSLAYRELNEKLFF
TGCGCCAGCAGCCTAGCGTACAGGGAACTGAATGAAAAACTGTTTTTT
>TRBV19|-|TRBJ1-6|TRBD1
CASSVTGTGNSPLHF
TGTGCCAGTAGTGTAACCGGGACAGGGAATTCACCCCTCCACTTT
>TRBV29-1|-|TRBJ2-3|TRBD1
CSVPGTGSTDTQYF
TGCAGCGTACCCGGGACAGGCAGCACAGATACGCAGTATTTT
>TRBV5-1|-|TRBJ1-5|TRBD1
CASSATGGDQPQHF
TGCGCCAGCAGCGCGACAGGGGGAGATCAGCCCCAGCATTTT
>TRBV9|few|TRBJ2-7|-
CASSVDGHGYEQYF
TGTGCCAGCAGCGTAGATGGACACGGCTACGAGCAGTACTTC
>TRBV30|-|TRBJ2-2|-
CAWTENTGELFF
TGTGCCTGGACAGAGAACACCGGGGAGCTGTTTTTT
>TRBV28|-|TRBJ1-2|-
CASSRSTGGYTF
TGTGCCAGCAGTCGTTCGACCGGGGGCTACACCTTC
>TRBV5-4|-|TRBJ1-3|TRBD1
CASSPTGDRGNTIYF
TGTGCCAGCAGCCCCACAGGGGACAGAGGAAACACCATATATTTT
>TRBV5-5|-|TRBJ2-3|TRBD1
CASSYITGGLSTDTQYF
TGTGCCAGCAGCTATATTACAGGGGGCCTTAGCACAGATACGCAGTATTTT
>TRBV7-2|-|TRBJ2-7|-
CASSLERVYEQYF
TGTGCCAGCAGCTTAGAGCGGGTCTACGAGCAGTACTTC
>TRBV6-5|-|TRBJ2-7|TRBD2
CASSPGLAGGEQYF
TGTGCCAGCAGCCCGGGACTAGCGGGAGGGGAGCAGTACTTC
>TRBV5-6|-|TRBJ2-7|TRBD2
CASSLGRLGGGAGYEQYF
TGTGCCAGCAGCTTGGGCCGTCTGGGCGGGGGGGCGGGCTACGAGCAGTACTTC
>TRBV7-8|once|TRBJ1-5|-
CASSSQSRGGPQHF
TGTGCCAGCAGCTCTCAGAGCCGCGGGGGGCCCCAGCATTTT
>TRBV10-2|-|TRBJ2-1|-
CASSDHRTAQGNEQFF
TGCGCCAGCAGTGACCACAGGACGGCCCAGGGGAATGAGCAGTTCTTC
>TRBV5-1|-|TRBJ2-1|TRBD2
CASSAGGVNEQFF
TGCGCCAGCTCAGCGGGAGGGGTAAATGAGCAGTTCTTC
>TRBV7-6|-|TRBJ2-7|TRBD1
CASSLGQGALAEQYF
TGTGCCAGCAGCTTAGGACAGGGGGCATTAGCCGAGCAGTACTTC
>TRBV6-4|-|TRBJ1-5|-
CASSAQYQPQHF
TGTGCCAGCAGTGCCCAGTATCAGCCCCAGCATTTT
>TRBV10-3|-|TRBJ2-7|TRBD1
CAVRQGVYEQYF
TGTGCCGTGCGACAGGGTGTCTACGAGCAGTACTTC
>TRBV11-3|once|TRBJ1-1|-
CASSVRGTNTEAFF
TGTGCCAGCAGCGTCAGGGGAACGAACACTGAAGCTTTCTTT
>TRBV29-1|few|TRBJ1-1|-
CSVGSNTEAFF
TGCAGCGTTGGCAGTAACACTGAAGCTTTCTTT
>TRBV28|-|TRBJ2-1|-
CASSLQTYYEQFF
TGTGCCAGCAGTCTCCAAACGTACTATGAGCAGTTCTTC
>TRBV5-1|-|TRBJ2-7|-
CASSLEVSGSSYEQYF
TGCGCCAGCAGCTTGGAGGTTAGCGGAAGCTCCTACGAGCAGTACTTC
>TRBV27|-|TRBJ2-1|TRBD2
CASSPPWGGNEQFF
TGTGCCAGCAGTCCCCCATGGGGGGGGAATGAGCAGTTCTTC
>TRBV6-1|-|TRBJ1-4|-
CASSWTGVNEKLFF
TGTGCCAGCAGTTGGACGGGAGTTAATGAAAAACTGTTTTTT
>TRBV20-1|-|TRBJ1-1|-
CSARAGAFF
TGCAGTGCTAGGGCAGGAGCTTTCTTT
>TRBV10-2|-|TRBJ1-1|-
CASRTITDGTEAFF
TGCGCCAGCAGAACTATAACCGATGGCACTGAAGCTTTCTTT
>TRBV4-2|few|TRBJ1-1|TRBD1
CASGRGGGTEAFF
TGTGCCAGCGGTAGAGGGGGCGGAACTGAAGCTTTCTTT
>TRBV6-5|-|TRBJ2-2|-
CASKEIAADTGELFF
TGTGCCAGCAAGGAAATAGCGGCAGACACCGGGGAGCTGTTTTTT
>TRBV5-1|-|TRBJ2-7|-
CASRRQEEEQYF
TGCGCCAGCAGGAGACAGGAAGAGGAGCAGTACTTC
>TRBV11-2|-|TRBJ2-5|-
CASSHLGAGAAETQYF
TGTGCCAGCAGCCACTTGGGGGCGGGGGCCGCGGAGACCCAGTACTTC
>TRBV19|-|TRBJ2-3|-
CASSTAGSTDTQYF
TGTGCCAGTAGTACGGCAGGGAGCACAGATACGCAGTATTTT
>TRBV6-1|-|TRBJ1-2|-
CASSEQSVTNYGYTF
TGTGCCAGCAGTGAACAGTCCGTGACTAACTATGGCTACACCTTC
>TRBV7-8|-|TRBJ2-1|TRBD2
CASSLAPSGSSYNEQFF
TGTGCCAGCAGCTTAGCTCCTAGCGGGAGCTCCTACAATGAGCAGTTCTTC
>TRBV14|-|TRBJ1-6|-
CASSQPRPAGDSPLHF
TGTGCCAGCAGCCAACCCCGGCCGGCGGGGGATTCACCCCTCCACTTT
>TRBV28|-|TRBJ1-2|TRBD1
CASSLTGATLGYGYTF
TGTGCCAGCAGCCTGACAGGGGCGACCCTAGGCTATGGCTACACCTTC
>TRBV5-1|-|TRBJ1-6|-
CASSLVPGEGSPLHF
TGCGCCAGCAGCTTGGTACCCGGGGAGGGTTCACCCCTCCACTTT
>TRBV7-6|few|TRBJ2-2|-
CASSLGFFRGSGELFF
TGTGCCAGCAGCTTAGGATTTTTTAGAGGGTCCGGGGAGCTGTTTTTT
>TRBV15|-|TRBJ2-7|-
CATSRVGGYEQYF
TGTGCCACCAGCAGAGTTGGCGGATACGAGCAGTACTTC
>TRBV5-1|-|TRBJ1-1|TRBD1
CATRAGGPVNTEAFF
TGCGCCACCCGGGCAGGGGGCCCAGTGAACACTGAAGCTTTCTTT
>TRBV27|-|TRBJ2-7|TRBD2
CASSFLTSGLSYEQYF
TGTGCCAGCAGCTTCTTGACTAGCGGGTTATCCTACGAGCAGTACTTC
>TRBV7-7|few|TRBJ2-4|TRBD2
CASSLGPGGIQYF
TGTGCCAGCAGCTTAGGTCCGGGAGGAATTCAGTACTTC
>TRBV9|-|TRBJ2-5|-
CASSGYGETQYF
TGTGCCAGCAGCGGCTACGGAGAGACCCAGTACTTC
>TRBV15|-|TRBJ2-5|TRBD1
CATSRLRQGKETQYF
TGTGCCACCAGCAGATTACGACAGGGAAAAGAGACCCAGTACTTC
>TRBV19|-|TRBJ1-2|-
CASRGGGPGYGYTF
TGTGCCAGTAGAGGCGGGGGTCCCGGATATGGCTACACCTTC
>TRBV4-1|-|TRBJ1-3|-
CASSQDSGSGNTIYF
TGCGCCAGCAGCCAAGATTCAGGTTCCGGAAACACCATATATTTT
>TRBV5-1|-|TRBJ2-4|TRBD2
CASSSGGGKNIQYF
TGCGCCAGCAGCTCCGGGGGGGGCAAAAACATTCAGTACTTC
>TRBV27|-|TRBJ2-7|-
CASPGVRNSYEQYF
TGTGCCAGCCCCGGGGTCCGTAACTCCTACGAGCAGTACTTC
>TRBV2|few|TRBJ1-1|-
CASSLPGGMNTEAFF
TGTGCCAGCAGTCTGCCGGGAGGCATGAACACTGAAGCTTTCTTT
>TRBV7-2|-|TRBJ2-1|-
CASSLTQGNYNEQFF
TGTGCCAGCAGCTTAACTCAGGGAAACTACAATGAGCAGTTCTTC
>TRBV11-2|-|TRBJ1-1|TRBD1
CASRRTGDTEAFF
TGTGCCAGCAGAAGGACAGGGGACACTGAAGCTTTCTTT
>TRBV7-9|-|TRBJ2-7|TRBD1
CASSFGTGGMDEQYF
TGTGCCAGCAGCTTCGGGACAGGGGGAATGGACGAGCAGTACTTC